Listed here are 14 T cell receptor beta chains from one sample, sequenced in a study of T cells in Graves' hyperthyroidism and ophthalmopathy. Template material for amplifying TCR beta CDR3 regions consisted of RNA transcripts. The HTBI primer set was used in a first-round RT-PCR of the TCR CDR3. One entry per CDR3 protein results from TCRdb running MiXCR on the multiplex PCR reads. Of around 540,000 distinct CDR3 sequences in the sample, 15% to 20% were seen once. Specimen: blood. Receptors originate from a young woman with Graves' ophthalmopathy.

This clonotype was detected only a few times. CDR3 protein: CSARAGQGSSPLHF. In DNA, the CDR3 is TGCAGTGCTAGGGCGGGACAGGGGTCTTCACCCCTCCACTTT. This chain connects TRBV20-1 to TRBJ1-6, with 10 positions matching TRBD1. The CDR3 is 14 amino acids. The V gene end was trimmed by 3 bases and the J gene end by 9 bases; junction bases not matched to a gene: 5. Per germline, CDR1 DFQATT and CDR2 SNEGSKA (reference sequence).

This rearrangement joins TRBV7-9 to TRBJ2-5; TRBD2 matches at 11 bases. The J segment lost 1 base and the V segment lost 4 bases, leaving 2 bases of the junction unmatched. CDR3 size: 15 residues. CDR1 is SEHNR, CDR2 FQNEAQ, per germline (reference sequence). Here the CDR3 reads CASSSLAGGQETQYF. In DNA form, the CDR3 reads TGTGCCAGCAGCTCCCTAGCGGGAGGCCAAGAGACCCAGTACTTC. Based on the CDR3 plus reference TRBV7-9 and TRBJ2-5, the full variable domain is DTGVSQNPRHKITKRGQNVTFRCDPISEHNRLYWYRQTLGQGPEFLTYFQNEAQLEKSRLLSDRFSAERPKGSFSTLEIQRTEQGDSAMYLCASSSLAGGQETQYFGPGTRLLVL.

This clonotype has more than one count but fewer than ten. This sequence joins TRBV25-1 and TRBJ2-2; 7 nucleotides match TRBD1. This CDR3 region has 14 residues. Germline-derived CDR1 and CDR2 are MGHDK and SYGVNS. V trimming: 2 bases; J trimming: 4 bases; junction bases outside the gene matches: 1. For the CDR3, the DNA is TGTGCCAGCAGTGAAGGGACAGTCACCGGGGAGCTGTTTTTT. It translates to CASSEGTVTGELFF.

Here the CDR3 DNA reads TGCGCCAGCAGCCCGATGAAGGCCGAGGGTAATGAAAAACTGTTTTTT. Its translation is CASSPMKAEGNEKLFF. V gene TRBV5-1 combines with J gene TRBJ1-4; D unclear. The CDR3 is made up of 16 amino acids. Germline CDR1 reads SGHRS; CDR2 reads YFSETQ. Trimming shortened V by 4 bases and J by 4 bases, and 17 bases separated the two germline ends.

This clonotype was counted only a few times. J is TRBJ2-1 and V is TRBV6-2 or TRBV6-3; 7 bases are shared with TRBD2. This CDR3 comprises 13 residues. Germline V gives CDR1 MNHEY, CDR2 SVGEGT. With V trimmed by 1 base and J by 11 bases, 5 bases remained unmatched. CDR3 region: CASSYLAGTKQFF. DNA for the CDR3: TGTGCCAGCAGTTACTTGGCCGGGACTAAGCAGTTCTTC.

The sample holds a few counts of this clonotype. The chain employs TRBV4-1 and TRBJ2-5; D is uncertain. Germline V gene data show CDR1 as MGHRA and CDR2 as YSYEKL. Trimming took off 0 bases at V and 4 bases at J, with 12 bases between the two ends. The CDR3 contains 15 residues. This CDR3 is CASSQDRPFLETQYF. The CDR3 coding sequence is TGCGCCAGCAGCCAAGATCGGCCGTTCCTAGAGACCCAGTACTTC.

This clonotype was seen a handful of times. The CDR3 bases are TGTGCCAGCAACTCCCCTGGGGCCAGGGCCTATGGCTACACCTTC. Protein sequence: CASNSPGARAYGYTF. The chain joins TRBV6-1 to TRBJ1-2, with a tentative D call TRBD1 (5 bases). CDR3 length equals 15 residues. Germline-derived CDR1 and CDR2 are MNHNS and SASEGT. Trimming took off 7 bases at V and 4 bases at J, with 19 bases between the two ends.

This clonotype was seen repeatedly, ten times or more. V is TRBV3-1 and J is TRBJ1-1; 7 bases are shared with TRBD1. J was trimmed by 0 bases and V by 5 bases; bases with no gene match: 6. The CDR3 contains 15 residues. Germline-derived CDR1 and CDR2 are LGHDT and YNNKEL (reference sequence). CDR3: CASSSGQSMNTEAFF. The CDR3, as DNA: TGTGCCAGCAGCTCGGGACAGTCCATGAACACTGAAGCTTTCTTT.

The CDR3 DNA follows: TGCGCCAGCAGCCAAGGTGACAGGGCATCCTGGAATGAGCAGTTCTTC. This encodes CASSQGDRASWNEQFF. V and J are TRBV4-1 and TRBJ2-1; 7 bases are a match to TRBD1. Germline V gives CDR1 MGHRA, CDR2 YSYEKL. The CDR3 length is 16 residues. V was pared by 1 base and J by 7 bases, with 10 bases of the junction left unmatched.

This clonotype has ten or more counts. The chain links TRBV6-1 to TRBJ2-7; D is tentatively TRBD1 or TRBD2 (5 bases each). V lost 5 bases, J lost 1 base, and 12 bases lay in between. Germline CDR1 reads MNHNS; CDR2 reads SASEGT. The CDR3 sequence is 14 residues long. The CDR3 loop reads CASSPRDQSYEQYF. In DNA form, the CDR3 reads TGTGCCAGCAGTCCTAGGGACCAATCCTACGAGCAGTACTTC.

This clonotype was seen more than once but under ten times. The V call is TRBV10-1, the J call TRBJ2-7; D may match TRBD1 or TRBD2 (5 bases each). Germline CDR1 is WNHNN and CDR2 is SYGVQD (reference sequence). This CDR3 has 13 residues. V was cut by 1 base and J by 6 bases, with 10 bases left in between. Written as DNA, the CDR3 is TGCGCCAGCAGTGAGTGTCGGGGCGTCGAGCAGTACTTC. The encoded protein is CASSECRGVEQYF.

This clonotype was recorded at least ten times. The V gene is TRBV5-1, the J gene TRBJ1-1; 8 nucleotides line up with TRBD1. The junction had 18 bases not matched to a gene; V was cut back by 4 bases and J by 4 bases. Germline lookup yields CDR1 SGHRS and CDR2 YFSETQ. The CDR3 loop spans 18 amino acids. CDR3 DNA: TGCGCCAGCAGCGGCGGACAGGGTGCGGGTTGGTGGAGCACTGAAGCTTTCTTT. Amino acids: CASSGGQGAGWWSTEAFF.

In its sample, this clonotype was seen a few times. The gene calls are TRBV28 and TRBJ1-6; 9 bases align to TRBD1. With 5 bases clipped from V and 8 bases from J, the junction kept 7 bases outside the gene matches. Germline V gene sequence: CDR1 MDHEN, CDR2 SYDVKM. The CDR3 runs to 15 residues. The DNA for the CDR3 is TGTGCCAGCAGTCAACCAGGACAGGGGTATTCACCCCTCCACTTT. Protein product: CASSQPGQGYSPLHF. Combining the CDR3 with reference TRBV28 and TRBJ1-6 gives the whole variable domain DVKVTQSSRYLVKRTGEKVFLECVQDMDHENMFWYRQDPGLGLRLIYFSYDVKMKEKGDIPEGYSVSREKKERFSLILESASTNQTSMYLCASSQPGQGYSPLHFGNGTRLTVT.

This clonotype has at least ten counts. The J gene is TRBJ2-1, the V gene TRBV2, with D uncertain. V shed 5 bases and J shed 0 bases, with 11 bases lying between them. Germline values: CDR1 SNHLY, CDR2 FYNNEI. CDR3 length equals 15 residues. Here the CDR3 DNA reads TGTGCCAGCAGTCTGACTCCTAGCTCCTACAATGAGCAGTTCTTC. Residues: CASSLTPSSYNEQFF. The variable domain in full, completed from reference TRBV2 and TRBJ2-1, reads EPEVTQTPSHQVTQMGQEVILRCVPISNHLYFYWYRQILGQKVEFLVSFYNNEISEKSEIFDDQFSVERPDGSNFTLKIRSTKLEDSAMYFCASSLTPSSYNEQFFGPGTRLTVL.